Below are 5 T cell receptor beta chains sequenced from a single sample in a study of shared clonotypes between healthy human individuals. Using immunoSEQ multiplex PCR, the repertoire was profiled, and TCRdb retains in-frame clones only, with some absent. Of roughly 330,000 clones in the sample, around 74% were seen once. Sequenced material: memory CD4+ T cells sorted from blood. Subset in this sample: CD45RA-negative fraction. The receptors derive from a man aged 25 to 40 in good health.

The chain uses TRBV11-2 and TRBJ2-1; D is unresolved. Germline loops: CDR1 SGHAT, CDR2 FQNNGV. Trimming pared 6 bases from V and 6 bases from J, leaving 9 bases between. This CDR3 has 12 amino acids. In nucleotides, the CDR3 is TGTGCCAGCAGTCAACTACGCAATGAGCAGTTCTTC. It yields the protein CASSQLRNEQFF.

The genes are TRBV6-1 and TRBJ1-1, with D unclear. Per germline, CDR1 MNHNS and CDR2 SASEGT. Trimming took 11 bases from V and 4 from J, leaving 20 bases between them. The CDR3 is 14 residues long. DNA of the CDR3: TGTGCCTCAACAGCTACTCTGAAGGGCACTGAAGCTTTCTTT. It specifies CASTATLKGTEAFF.

The V call is TRBV19, the J call TRBJ1-2; 7 nucleotides match TRBD1. Germline trimming cut 7 bases from V and 8 bases from J; bases unmatched to any gene: 13. The CDR3 runs 14 residues. Per the germline V gene, CDR1 is LNHDA and CDR2 is SQIVND (reference sequence). The CDR3: CASKARETGQGYTF. As DNA, the CDR3 is TGTGCCAGTAAGGCCCGCGAGACAGGGCAGGGCTACACCTTC. The full variable domain, completed using reference TRBV19 and TRBJ1-2, is DGGITQSPKYLFRKEGQNVTLSCEQNLNHDAMYWYRQDPGQGLRLIYYSQIVNDFQKGDIAEGYSVSREKKESFPLTVTSAQKNPTAFYLCASKARETGQGYTFGSGTRLTVV.

The rearrangement joins TRBV6-4 to TRBJ1-2; TRBD1 aligns across 7 bases. Germline V gene lookup returns CDR1 MRHNA and CDR2 SNTAGT. After removal of 0 bases from V and 6 bases from J, the junction contained 1 base not matched to a gene. This CDR3 is 13 amino acids long. The CDR3 bases are TGTGCCAGCAGTGACTCGACAGGGAATGGCTACACCTTC. Its protein product is CASSDSTGNGYTF.

V gene TRBV4-1 combines with J gene TRBJ2-2; TRBD2 matches at 7 bases. CDR3 size: 20 residues. V lost 3 bases, J lost 1 base, and 17 bases stayed unmatched. The germline gives CDR1 MGHRA, CDR2 YSYEKL. CDR3 residues: CASSHDWEGFVGVNTGELFF. CDR3 bases: TGCGCCAGCAGCCATGATTGGGAGGGTTTCGTCGGAGTGAACACCGGGGAGCTGTTTTTT.